What follows are 4 T cell receptor beta chains derived from one specimen sequenced in a study of T cell responses to AZD1222 COVID-19 vaccine. Sequencing used immunoSEQ multiplex PCR; TCRdb keeps in-frame clones, though not all of them. The sample comprises about 120,000 clones, about 90% of which are singletons, and 3.5% to 4.5% rests with the top ten. Source: peripheral blood, taken on day 0 of AZD1222 vaccination. These receptors all come from an adult in good health.

The V gene is TRBV4-1, the J gene TRBJ2-7, with D possibly matching TRBD2 (7 bases). V was trimmed by 4 bases and J by 1 base, leaving 20 bases between them. This CDR3 spans 17 amino acids. From germline, CDR1 is MGHRA and CDR2 YSYEKL. CDR3: CASSPTRGGLPSYEQYF. For the CDR3, the DNA is TGCGCCAGCAGCCCTACAAGGGGGGGACTCCCATCCTACGAGCAGTACTTC.

This clone has a single count. The rearrangement uses TRBV9 and TRBJ1-1; D is possibly TRBD1 (5 bases). The CDR3 is 16 residues long. Germline V gives CDR1 SGDLS, CDR2 YYNGEE. With 3 bases removed from V and 4 bases from J, the gap between germline ends came to 19 bases. In nucleotides, the CDR3 is TGTGCCAGCAGCGGGCGGGGGAACACTTTAGGCACTGAAGCTTTCTTT. It encodes CASSGRGNTLGTEAFF.

The rearrangement joins TRBV28 to TRBJ2-1; D is perhaps TRBD2 (5 bases). The V end lost 4 bases, the J end lost 4 bases, and 11 bases lay between the germline ends. The CDR3 consists of 14 residues. Germline loops: CDR1 MDHEN, CDR2 SYDVKM. CDR3 in DNA: TGTGCCAGCAGTTCCCTGACTAATTACAATGAGCAGTTCTTC. Translated: CASSSLTNYNEQFF.

This chain links TRBV5-1 with TRBJ2-5, with 7 bases lining up with TRBD2. This CDR3 region has 15 residues. The germline V gene has CDR1 SGHRS and CDR2 YFSETQ. V lost 0 bases, J lost 4 bases, and 6 bases stayed unmatched. The DNA of the CDR3 is TGCGCCAGCAGCTTGGGAGGCGGGAGCCCAGAGACCCAGTACTTC. It specifies CASSLGGGSPETQYF. The complete variable domain, with remaining parts taken from reference TRBV5-1 and TRBJ2-5, reads KAGVTQTPRYLIKTRGQQVTLSCSPISGHRSVSWYQQTPGQGLQFLFEYFSETQRNKGNFPGRFSGRQFSNSRSEMNVSTLELGDSALYLCASSLGGGSPETQYFGPGTRLLVL.